The 10 T cell receptor beta chains reported below all come from one sample, sequenced in a study of blood T cell repertoires in COVID-19. This table comes from immunoSEQ multiplex PCR, and its TCRdb copy is limited to in-frame clones, with some not included. The sample consists of a few hundred thousand clones, roughly 84% of them appearing once. Sequencing was done on a sample of PBMCs or T cells enriched from blood (not recorded which). The source of these receptors is a woman between 25 and 40 years old who had recovered from COVID-19.

The chain combines TRBV25-1 with TRBJ2-3, with 11 bases aligning to TRBD2. The CDR3 runs 14 residues. J lost 5 bases, V lost 4 bases, and 2 bases had no gene match. In germline, CDR1 is MGHDK, CDR2 SYGVNS. The CDR3 sequence is CASSVGTSGDTQYF. In DNA, the CDR3 is TGTGCCAGCAGTGTAGGGACTAGCGGAGATACGCAGTATTTT.

V is TRBV7-9 and J is TRBJ2-7; maybe TRBD2 (5 bases). This CDR3 has 19 amino acids. CDR1 and CDR2 from the germline V gene are SEHNR and FQNEAQ (reference sequence). Trimming cost V 0 bases and J 4 bases, with 25 bases left between them. CDR3 residues: CASSLAVPDRASGWYEQYF. CDR3 sequence (DNA): TGTGCCAGCAGCTTAGCCGTCCCCGACCGGGCCTCGGGGTGGTACGAGCAGTACTTC.

As DNA, the CDR3 is TGTGCCATCAGTGAGTCGCCCTTCAGGCGGGAGGGGAGCAATGAGCAGTTCTTC. Its translation: CAISESPFRREGSNEQFF. This sequence joins TRBV10-3 and TRBJ2-1; the match to TRBD2 covers 9 bases. V lost 0 bases and J lost 6; bases outside the gene matches: 12. This CDR3 is built from 18 residues. In germline, CDR1 is ENHRY, CDR2 SYGVKD.

The CDR3 sequence is CASSHSQGGTFNQPQHF. The CDR3 bases are TGTGCCAGCAGCCACTCACAGGGGGGAACTTTCAATCAGCCCCAGCATTTT. This sequence joins TRBV3-1 (or the pseudogene TRBV3-2) and TRBJ1-5; 8 bases fit TRBD1. Trimming took 3 bases from V and 3 from J; bases not matched to a gene: 10. CDR3 length: 17 amino acids. Germline V CDR1 and CDR2: LGHDT, YNNKEL (reference sequence).

This rearrangement joins TRBV5-1 to TRBJ2-1; D is ambiguous. This CDR3 contains 15 residues. Trimming removed 0 bases at V and 8 bases at J, with 15 bases between. Germline CDR1 reads SGHRS; CDR2 reads YFSETQ. The CDR3 protein is CASSLGGVRNDEQFF. The CDR3 DNA reads TGCGCCAGCAGCTTGGGAGGAGTTCGTAACGATGAGCAGTTCTTC.

V usage is TRBV18 and J usage is TRBJ1-1; 7 bases match TRBD1. From germline, CDR1 is KGHSH and CDR2 LQKENI. J lost 4 bases, V lost 3 bases, and 5 bases had no gene match. The CDR3 contains 14 residues. In nucleotides, the CDR3 is TGTGCCAGCTCACCGCTCCAGGGGGGCACTGAAGCTTTCTTT. Residues: CASSPLQGGTEAFF.

J is TRBJ1-5 and V is TRBV3-1 (or the pseudogene TRBV3-2); D is uncertain. V gave up 6 bases and J gave up 0 bases, with 9 bases separating them. The CDR3 runs to 14 residues. Germline CDR1 is LGHDT and CDR2 is YNNKEL (reference sequence). CDR3 coding DNA: TGTGCCAGCAGTTTCGGGAATAGCAATCAGCCCCAGCATTTT. This codes for CASSFGNSNQPQHF.

The chain is built from TRBV9 and TRBJ2-7; perhaps TRBD2 as D (6 bases). The length of the CDR3 is 14 residues. Looked up from germline, CDR1 is SGDLS and CDR2 is YYNGEE. Trimming took off 3 bases at V and 6 bases at J, with 16 bases between the two ends. The CDR3 sequence: CASSAPHGGPEQYF. The DNA of the CDR3 is TGTGCCAGCAGCGCCCCCCATGGAGGGCCCGAGCAGTACTTC.

This chain's CDR3 is CASSLTINEKLFF. The CDR3 DNA reads as TGTGCCAGCAGCCTAACGATTAATGAAAAACTGTTTTTT. The rearrangement joins TRBV11-1 to TRBJ1-4; D not resolved. V lost 5 bases and J 4 bases, leaving 8 bases between the germline ends. The V gene's germline CDR1 is SGHAT and CDR2 FQDESV (reference sequence). The CDR3 consists of 13 residues.

In DNA form, the CDR3 reads TGTGCCAGCAGCAAGGGACTTCAGACAGGGGTTCAAAATCAGCCCCAGCATTTT. This codes for CASSKGLQTGVQNQPQHF. The chain has TRBV28 and TRBJ1-5; 8 nucleotides line up with TRBD1. This CDR3 contains 18 residues. The V segment lost 6 bases and the J segment 4 bases; nucleotides outside the gene matches: 17. Per the germline V gene, CDR1 is MDHEN and CDR2 is SYDVKM.